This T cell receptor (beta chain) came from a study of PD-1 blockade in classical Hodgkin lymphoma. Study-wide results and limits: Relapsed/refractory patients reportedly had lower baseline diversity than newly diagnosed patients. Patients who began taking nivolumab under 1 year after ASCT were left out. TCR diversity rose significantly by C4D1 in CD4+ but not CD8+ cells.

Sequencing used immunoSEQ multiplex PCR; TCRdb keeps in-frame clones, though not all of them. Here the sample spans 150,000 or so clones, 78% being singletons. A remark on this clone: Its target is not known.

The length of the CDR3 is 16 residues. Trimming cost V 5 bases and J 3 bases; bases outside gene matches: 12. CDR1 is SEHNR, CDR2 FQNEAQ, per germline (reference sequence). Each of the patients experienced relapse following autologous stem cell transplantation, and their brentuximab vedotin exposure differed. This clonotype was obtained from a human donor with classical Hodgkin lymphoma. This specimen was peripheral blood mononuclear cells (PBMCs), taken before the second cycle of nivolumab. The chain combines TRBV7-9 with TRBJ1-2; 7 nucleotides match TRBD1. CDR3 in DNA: TGTGCCAGCAGCCATCTAGGGGGCAGGGCGGACTATGGCTACACCTTC. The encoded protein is CASSHLGGRADYGYTF.